This T cell receptor (beta chain) was found in a study of blood T cell repertoires in COVID-19. Study context: Acute and convalescent COVID-19 specimens originated in the United States, Italy and Spain. PBMCs, B-cell-depleted T cells, or T cells provided the cDNA or gDNA that made up the material.

The CDR3 has 13 amino acids. Germline CDR1 is MNHNS and CDR2 is SASEGT. Trimming stripped 3 bases from V and 2 bases from J, with 7 bases between. TCRdb's copy holds only in-frame clones and misses some; the assay was immunoSEQ multiplex PCR. There are some 150,000 clones in the sample; around 85% occur only once, and over 2% lies in the top ten. The clonotype originates from a woman in her 70s with acute or convalescent COVID-19. Source material: peripheral blood. This rearrangement joins TRBV6-1 to TRBJ1-1; unclear D gene. The CDR3 DNA reads TGTGCCAGCAGTGACCAGACTAACACTGAAGCTTTCTTT. It codes for CASSDQTNTEAFF.